This record covers a single TCR beta chain. The source of the sample is a study of identifying expanded T cells in peripheral blood. Some clones are missing from TCRdb's copy, which holds only in-frame ones; the method was immunoSEQ multiplex PCR. Found here are some 75,000 clones, 85% to 90% of them singletons; the top ten hold 3% to 3.5%. Germline values: CDR1 KGHSY, CDR2 FQNENV. V lost 1 base to trimming and J lost 6 bases, with 25 bases between them. This CDR3 is built from 18 residues. The origin of this receptor is a person aged 18-70 years in good health. This chain uses TRBV16 with TRBJ2-7; no firm D call. The sample taken for sequencing was blood. This CDR3 reads CASSQFFGSDVGRAEQYF. The CDR3 nucleotides read TGTGCCAGCAGCCAATTTTTTGGTTCGGACGTGGGTAGAGCCGAGCAGTACTTC.